The 22 T cell receptor beta chains below come from one sample, sequenced in a study of T cells after yellow fever vaccination. One entry per CDR3 protein results from TCRdb running MiXCR on the 5' RACE reads. The sample holds 110,000 to 150,000 distinct CDR3 sequences, 6.6% seen once. Sequenced material: CD4+ T cells sorted from PBMCs, taken 10 days after the yellow fever booster vaccination. Receptors originate from a man aged 30 to 45 who received the YFV17D yellow fever vaccine.

This clonotype was seen more than once but under ten times. The rearrangement uses TRBV7-8 and TRBJ2-1; unclear D gene. The germline gives CDR1 SGHVS, CDR2 FQNEAQ. This CDR3 contains 16 residues. V was shortened by 2 bases and J by 8 bases, with 19 bases between the two germline ends. CDR3 loop: CASSLLRAQPRDEQFF. CDR3 nucleotides: TGTGCCAGCAGCTTACTCCGAGCCCAACCGCGCGATGAGCAGTTCTTC. The full variable domain, its missing parts supplied by reference TRBV7-8 and TRBJ2-1, is GAGVSQSPRYKVAKRGQDVALRCDPISGHVSLFWYQQALGQGPEFLTYFQNEAQLDKSGLPSDRFFAERPEGSVSTLKIQRTQQEDSAVYLCASSLLRAQPRDEQFFGPGTRLTVL.

This chain connects TRBV28 to TRBJ2-1; 10 bases agree with TRBD2. V trimming: 6 bases; J trimming: 9 bases; junction bases outside the gene matches: 11. The V gene's germline CDR1 is MDHEN and CDR2 SYDVKM. The CDR3 has 15 amino acids. CDR3 nucleotides: TGTGCCAGCAGAAAGCTAGCGGGAGAGTCAGTTGAGCAGTTCTTC. Translated: CASRKLAGESVEQFF.

About this clonotype itself: A much more abundant neighbour one base away suggests this may be a read error. This chain links TRBV20-1 with TRBJ2-1, with D possibly being TRBD2 (5 bases). Germline values: CDR1 DFQATT, CDR2 SNEGSKA (reference sequence). The CDR3 contains 16 residues. The CDR3 protein is CCARGKSGHPLDEQFF. The DNA for the CDR3 is TGCTGTGCTAGAGGAAAAAGCGGCCACCCTTTGGATGAGCAGTTCTTC.

This clonotype was counted at least ten times. This CDR3 is CASSHEPSYEQYF. In DNA, the CDR3 is TGTGCCAGCAGCCACGAGCCATCCTACGAGCAGTACTTC. The chain links TRBV3-1 to TRBJ2-7; unclear D gene. The CDR3 has 13 amino acids. Looked up from germline, CDR1 is LGHDT and CDR2 is YNNKEL (reference sequence). V dropped 3 bases and J dropped 1 base, with 7 bases sitting between them.

With respect to this clonotype: A much larger clone is a single base away; this may be a read error. V is TRBV20-1 and J is TRBJ2-7; D may be TRBD2 (7 bases). Trimming shortened V by 7 bases and J by 2 bases, and 18 bases separated the two germline ends. CDR1 and CDR2 from the germline V gene are DFQATT and SNEGSKA (reference sequence). The CDR3 loop spans 14 amino acids. The DNA for the CDR3 is TGCAGTGTGGGAGGGGGTAGCGCCACCTACGAGCAGTACTTC. Its translation is CSVGGGSATYEQYF.

As regards this clonotype: Possible read error: a much larger clone is one base away. V is TRBV20-1 and J is TRBJ2-7; 8 nucleotides agree with TRBD1. The J call may be mistaken, given a closer DNA end match to TRBJ2-1. The CDR3 length is 15 residues. CDR1 and CDR2 (germline): DFQATT, SNEGSKA (reference sequence). CDR3 sequence (DNA): TGCAGTGCTAGAGATCCACAGGGGGATGTCTACGAGCAGTTCTTC. It translates to CSARDPQGDVYEQFF.

This clonotype was recorded many times. This chain connects TRBV4-3 to TRBJ1-2; D is possibly TRBD1 (5 bases). Between the trimmed V and J ends, which lost 0 bases and 8 bases, there was a span of 13 bases. Germline V gives CDR1 LGHNA, CDR2 YSLEER. The length of the CDR3 is 14 residues. The CDR3 coding sequence is TGCGCCAGCAGCCAAGAGGGGTCAGGGAGAGGCTACACCTTC. Translated, it gives CASSQEGSGRGYTF.

The chain recombines TRBV6-5 with TRBJ1-2; the D is unclear. This CDR3 comprises 11 residues. Germline-derived CDR1 and CDR2 are MNHEY and SVGAGI. Trimming cost V 8 bases and J 8 bases, with 12 bases left between them. The CDR3 bases are TGTGCCAGCCACCAAGGTGGCGGCTACACCTTC. This sequence encodes CASHQGGGYTF.

This clonotype was recorded many times. The rearrangement joins TRBV7-2 to TRBJ2-2; 9 bases align to TRBD1. Germline assignment: CDR1 SGHTA and CDR2 FQGNSA. CDR3 length: 14 residues. With 5 bases clipped from V and 6 bases from J, the junction kept 4 bases outside the gene matches. The CDR3, as DNA: TGTGCCAGCAGCCAGGGACAGGGAGCCGGGGAGCTGTTTTTT. Translated: CASSQGQGAGELFF.

This clonotype was picked up many times. The V and J genes are TRBV21-1 and TRBJ2-1; the table calls TRBD2, which could not be checked here. TRBV21-1 is assigned pseudogene status. CDR3 length: 18 amino acids. The CDR3 reads CASSQRIRIGEREFEQFF. As DNA, the CDR3 is TGTGCCAGCAGCCAAAGAATTCGAATAGGGGAGCGGGAGTTTGAGCAGTTCTTC.

This clonotype has ten or more counts. The chain uses TRBV2 and TRBJ2-2; D not resolved. The CDR3 extends over 15 amino acids. Germline V lookup: CDR1 SNHLY, CDR2 FYNNEI. Trimming removed 10 bases at V and 0 bases at J, with 15 bases between. CDR3 in amino acids: CAIPAKAPNTGELFF. CDR3 DNA: TGTGCCATTCCAGCCAAAGCACCGAACACCGGGGAGCTGTTTTTT.

The rearrangement joins TRBV20-1 to TRBJ2-1, with a possible D match to TRBD2 (6 bases). Germline lookup yields CDR1 DFQATT and CDR2 SNEGSKA (reference sequence). V was pared by 6 bases and J by 0 bases, with 18 bases between. This CDR3 has 16 amino acids. In DNA, the CDR3 is TGCAGTGCCGGGAGTGAAAGCGCCAGCTCCTACAATGAGCAGTTCTTC. Translating it yields CSAGSESASSYNEQFF.

This clonotype came up many times. The chain recombines TRBV18 with TRBJ2-2, with a possible D match to TRBD2 (6 bases). Trimming cost V 3 bases and J 2 bases, with 16 bases left between them. Looked up from germline, CDR1 is KGHSH and CDR2 is LQKENI. This CDR3 is 17 amino acids long. CDR3 amino acids: CASSPLTGTGNTGELFF. For the CDR3, the DNA is TGTGCCAGCTCACCTTTAACCGGGACTGGTAACACCGGGGAGCTGTTTTTT.

This clonotype was detected many times. The chain uses TRBV28 and TRBJ2-7; D is tentatively TRBD1 or TRBD2 (5 bases each). This CDR3 comprises 14 residues. The ends were cut back, 7 bases at V and 6 bases at J, with 19 bases in the middle. CDR1 MDHEN and CDR2 SYDVKM come from the germline V gene. Here the CDR3 DNA reads TGTGCCAGCACCTTGAGGGTCTTTCAGGGCGAGCAGTACTTC. It is translated as CASTLRVFQGEQYF.

At least ten counts were recorded for this clonotype. This chain links TRBV5-1 with TRBJ2-1; the D gene is possibly TRBD2 (6 bases). This CDR3 spans 15 amino acids. V lost 4 bases and J lost 5, with 16 bases in between. The germline gives CDR1 SGHRS, CDR2 YFSETQ. CDR3 DNA sequence: TGCGCCAGCAGCGTAGAGGTGGGGGAGGACAATGAGCAGTTCTTC. The encoded protein is CASSVEVGEDNEQFF.

At least ten counts were recorded for this clonotype. The V call is TRBV7-2, the J call TRBJ2-1; 14 positions agree with TRBD2. V trimming: 3 bases; J trimming: 7 bases; junction bases outside the gene matches: 2. CDR3 length equals 15 residues. Germline CDR1 is SGHTA and CDR2 is FQGNSA. CDR3 sequence: CASSFGTSGSNEQFF. CDR3 DNA: TGTGCCAGCAGCTTCGGGACTAGCGGGAGTAATGAGCAGTTCTTC.

This clonotype occurred many times. The chain carries TRBV7-2 and TRBJ1-2; unclear D gene. V was trimmed by 2 bases and J by 5 bases, leaving 15 bases between them. CDR1 and CDR2 from the germline V gene are SGHTA and FQGNSA. This CDR3 comprises 15 residues. Here the CDR3 DNA reads TGTGCCAGCAGCTTAATCGGGCTGGGCAGTTATGGCTACACCTTC. This sequence encodes CASSLIGLGSYGYTF.

This clonotype was recorded many times. CDR3 sequence: CASSQYPGLDQGGELFF. The CDR3 nucleotides are TGTGCCAGCAGCCAATATCCGGGACTAGACCAAGGAGGGGAGCTGTTTTTT. The chain links TRBV7-9 to TRBJ2-2; 8 bases are shared with TRBD2. Unmatched junction bases numbered 16, after V lost 5 bases and J lost 8 bases. CDR1 is SEHNR, CDR2 FQNEAQ, per germline (reference sequence). The CDR3 covers 17 residues.

Only a few counts were recorded for this clonotype. The chain has TRBV25-1 and TRBJ2-2; D is uncertain. Germline-derived CDR1 and CDR2 are MGHDK and SYGVNS. The CDR3 is 14 residues long. V was pared by 1 base and J by 4 bases, with 7 bases between. The CDR3 spells CASSEFSGTGELFF. The CDR3 nucleotides are TGTGCCAGCAGTGAATTCTCCGGCACCGGGGAGCTGTTTTTT.

A few counts support this clonotype. V and J are TRBV20-1 and TRBJ1-1; no clear D. V lost 3 bases and J 3 bases, leaving 14 bases between the germline ends. This CDR3 has 14 amino acids. The V gene's germline CDR1 is DFQATT and CDR2 SNEGSKA (reference sequence). CDR3 in amino acids: CSASIGRGDTEAFF. The CDR3 DNA sequence: TGCAGTGCTAGTATCGGTCGTGGGGACACTGAAGCTTTCTTT.

In regard to this clonotype: A much larger clone differs from this one at a single base, so this may be a read error. The chain is built from TRBV7-2 and TRBJ1-6, with D unresolved. The CDR3 is made up of 14 amino acids. CDR1 and CDR2 (germline): SGHTA, FQGNSA. V gave up 5 bases and J gave up 8 bases, with 13 bases separating them. This CDR3 is CASSPVRSHSPLHF. The CDR3 nucleotides are TGTGCCAGCAGCCCAGTACGGAGTCATTCACCCCTCCACTTT.

This clonotype was counted many times. The CDR3 spells CASSSKPSGSNTGELFF. The DNA of the CDR3 is TGCGCCAGCAGCTCAAAACCGAGCGGGAGCAACACCGGGGAGCTGTTTTTT. J is TRBJ2-2 and V is TRBV5-1; 8 bases align to TRBD2. The germline V gene encodes CDR1 SGHRS and CDR2 YFSETQ. The CDR3 has 17 residues. The V segment lost 3 bases and the J segment 2 bases; nucleotides outside the gene matches: 9.